The 24 T cell receptor beta chains in this list originate from one sample, sequenced in a study of molecular identifiers for immune sequencing clone quantification. In TCRdb, the PCR reads were re-called with MiXCR into one record per CDR3 protein. The sample lists about 89,000 distinct CDR3 sequences; under 20% were seen once. Sequencing used naive CD8+ T cells from blood, with Jurkat cell RNA spiked in. Subset specified: FACS-sorted CD8+CD4-CCR7+CD45RA+ naive T cells. The receptor source for this set is a human donor in good health. Some libraries in this study had Jurkat cell RNA spiked in.

This clonotype was detected once. This may come from a read error, since a much larger clone is one base off. The chain carries TRBV11-2 and TRBJ2-1; TRBD2 matches 10 bases. Trimming cost V 4 bases and J 12 bases; bases outside gene matches: 12. CDR3 size: 15 residues. Germline V gene lookup returns CDR1 SGHAT and CDR2 FQNNGV. The DNA of the CDR3 is TGTGCCAGCAGCTCCAGCGGGGGGGCTGGGGATGGGCAGTTCTTC. It specifies CASSSSGGAGDGQFF. The full variable domain, its missing parts supplied by reference TRBV11-2 and TRBJ2-1, is EAGVAQSPRYKIIEKRQSVAFWCNPISGHATLYWYQQILGQGPKLLIQFQNNGVVDDSQLPKDRFSAERLKGVDSTLKIQPAKLEDSAVYLCASSSSGGAGDGQFFGPGTRLTVL.

This clonotype was recorded at least ten times. J is TRBJ2-7 and V is TRBV2; 7 bases line up with TRBD2. Germline CDR1 SNHLY, CDR2 FYNNEI. CDR3 length equals 15 residues. V was clipped by 6 bases and J by 5 bases; unmatched bases: 13. The CDR3 spells CASRAGLVGIHEQYF. The CDR3 DNA follows: TGTGCCAGCAGGGCCGGACTAGTGGGAATCCACGAGCAGTACTTC.

This clonotype was observed many times. The V and J genes are TRBV4-3 and TRBJ2-7; TRBD2 aligns across 8 bases. V shed 0 bases and J 4 bases; nucleotides not matched to a gene: 11. The V gene's germline CDR1 is LGHNA and CDR2 YSLEER. This CDR3 has 17 amino acids. CDR3 bases: TGCGCCAGCAGCCAAGATTTGGGGGGTAGCGGGAATTACGAGCAGTACTTC. It is translated as CASSQDLGGSGNYEQYF.

By share of the sample, this clonotype is medium-sized (0.01 to 0.1%). The CDR3 region is CASSQTSADTQYF. Written as DNA, the CDR3 is TGCGCCAGCAGCCAGACTAGCGCAGATACGCAGTATTTT. The chain employs TRBV4-3 and TRBJ2-3; TRBD2 matches 8 bases. This CDR3 has 13 residues. Germline V lookup: CDR1 LGHNA, CDR2 YSLEER. V shed 3 bases and J 4 bases; nucleotides not matched to a gene: 0.

This chain connects TRBV20-1 to TRBJ2-3, with unresolved D. Trimming left V 2 bases short and J 0 bases short, with 12 bases between. This CDR3 contains 15 residues. Germline CDR1 DFQATT, CDR2 SNEGSKA (reference sequence). The CDR3 DNA reads TGCAGTGCTAGACATTTGGCGGAGAGCACAGATACGCAGTATTTT. Its protein product is CSARHLAESTDTQYF.

This clonotype was counted at least ten times. This chain links TRBV25-1 with TRBJ2-7; possible D gene TRBD1, 6 bases. Germline V gene lookup returns CDR1 MGHDK and CDR2 SYGVNS. This CDR3 has 14 residues. V dropped 10 bases and J dropped 6 bases, with 22 bases sitting between them. The CDR3 DNA sequence: TGTGCCACCGAGTCGTCCAGGGGTCTCGGCGAGCAGTACTTC. Translating gives CATESSRGLGEQYF.

This clonotype was seen repeatedly, ten times or more. The chain carries TRBV11-3 and TRBJ2-3, with TRBD2 matching over 15 bases. CDR1 SGHNT and CDR2 YENEEA come from the germline V gene. The CDR3 totals 16 residues. J was trimmed by 7 bases and V by 5 bases; bases with no gene match: 7. CDR3 region: CASSTRTSGGANTQYF. In DNA form, the CDR3 reads TGTGCCAGCAGCACCCGGACTAGCGGGGGGGCAAATACGCAGTATTTT.

A word on this clonotype: At one boundary the junction diverges from the germline segment, which might be a read error. This chain joins TRBV6-5 and TRBJ1-1; D remains unclear. Looked up from germline, CDR1 is MNHEY and CDR2 is SVGAGI. The CDR3 is made up of 13 amino acids. This chain's CDR3 is CTSSYSSNTEAFF. Written as DNA, the CDR3 is TGTACCAGCAGTTACTCTTCGAACACTGAGGCTTTCTTT.

Ten or more counts support this clonotype. The CDR3 is CSATGGGIIGEQYF. In DNA, the CDR3 is TGCAGTGCCACCGGTGGTGGCATTATAGGCGAGCAGTACTTC. The chain uses TRBV20-1 and TRBJ2-7; D gene unclear. Germline loops: CDR1 DFQATT, CDR2 SNEGSKA (reference sequence). The V gene lost 6 bases and the J gene lost 6 bases, with 21 bases spanning the gap. The CDR3 consists of 14 residues.

The sample holds many counts of this clonotype. The chain employs TRBV20-1 and TRBJ1-2; TRBD1 matches 10 bases. This CDR3 has 17 residues. V was pared by 2 bases and J by 0 bases, with 9 bases of the junction left unmatched. CDR1 is DFQATT, CDR2 SNEGSKA, per germline (reference sequence). For the CDR3, the DNA is TGCAGTGCTAGACGTGGGACAGGGGATCGGGCTAACTATGGCTACACCTTC. Residues: CSARRGTGDRANYGYTF.

This chain joins TRBV27 and TRBJ2-7, with D perhaps TRBD1 (6 bases). The V and J ends lost 4 bases and 6 bases respectively, with 19 bases between them. The length of the CDR3 is 15 residues. Germline V lookup: CDR1 MNHEY, CDR2 SMNVEV (reference sequence). The CDR3 nucleotides are TGTGCCAGCAGTTCTGGCCTACAGGGTGTGGCCGAGCAGTACTTC. Translation: CASSSGLQGVAEQYF.

This clonotype was found many times. The J gene is TRBJ1-1, the V gene TRBV28; the match to TRBD1 covers 10 bases. Germline CDR1 is MDHEN and CDR2 is SYDVKM. Trimming took 6 bases from V and 5 from J; bases not matched to a gene: 15. The CDR3 length is 17 residues. The CDR3 protein is CASSPTKWTGGRTEAFF. As DNA, the CDR3 is TGTGCCAGCAGCCCAACAAAATGGACAGGGGGTCGGACTGAAGCTTTCTTT.

This clonotype was seen at least ten times. The chain uses TRBV28 and TRBJ2-1, with D perhaps assigned TRBD1 or TRBD2 (5 bases each). The V and J ends lost 5 bases and 4 bases respectively, with 9 bases between them. Germline V lookup: CDR1 MDHEN, CDR2 SYDVKM. The CDR3 has 13 amino acids. CDR3 DNA sequence: TGTGCCAGCAGTCTTGGGGGTTACAATGAGCAGTTCTTC. It encodes CASSLGGYNEQFF.

The rearrangement uses TRBV18 and TRBJ2-7; no clear D. Germline CDR1 reads KGHSH; CDR2 reads LQKENI. V lost 3 bases, J lost 2 bases, and 8 bases lay in between. This CDR3 has 13 amino acids. CDR3 residues: CASSPSETYEQYF. The CDR3 DNA follows: TGTGCCAGCTCACCGTCAGAAACCTACGAGCAGTACTTC.

This clonotype came up a few times. A read error may be the cause here, since a much bigger clone is one base away. The CDR3, as DNA: TGTGCCAGTAGTCCGGGACTAGCGGGAGGGTTCTACGAGCGGTACTTC. Its protein is CASSPGLAGGFYERYF. The chain carries TRBV19 and TRBJ2-7; 16 bases are shared with TRBD2. The CDR3 has 16 residues. CDR1 is LNHDA and CDR2 is SQIVND in the germline V gene (reference sequence). The full variable domain, with the rest looked up from reference TRBV19 and TRBJ2-7, is DGGITQSPKYLFRKEGQNVTLSCEQNLNHDAMYWYRQDPGQGLRLIYYSQIVNDFQKGDIAEGYSVSREKKESFPLTVTSAQKNPTAFYLCASSPGLAGGFYERYFGPGTRLTVT.

This clonotype has ten or more counts. The rearrangement joins TRBV9 to TRBJ1-1; D is possibly TRBD1 (5 bases). The CDR3 consists of 13 residues. V gave up 3 bases and J gave up 5 bases, with 11 bases separating them. The germline V gene encodes CDR1 SGDLS and CDR2 YYNGEE. The CDR3 protein is CASSDPGHTEAFF. In nucleotides, the CDR3 is TGTGCCAGCAGCGATCCAGGGCATACTGAAGCTTTCTTT.

This clonotype has at least ten counts. The J gene is TRBJ1-5, the V gene TRBV7-9; D might be TRBD1 (5 bases). This CDR3 has 17 amino acids. Trimming left V 5 bases short and J 2 bases short, with 19 bases between. Germline-derived CDR1 and CDR2 are SEHNR and FQNEAQ (reference sequence). The CDR3 DNA sequence: TGTGCCAGCAGCGCAGATCCCGGGACCGATGGCAATCAGCCCCAGCATTTT. It encodes CASSADPGTDGNQPQHF.

The chain carries TRBV7-8 and TRBJ2-1, with TRBD2 as a possible D gene (6 bases). Trimming stripped 3 bases from V and 2 bases from J, with 11 bases between. The CDR3 is 15 amino acids. Germline V gene lookup returns CDR1 SGHVS and CDR2 FQNEAQ. The CDR3 here is CASSLGRGPYNEQFF. As DNA, the CDR3 is TGTGCCAGCAGCTTGGGGCGGGGACCCTACAATGAGCAGTTCTTC.

Comments on this clonotype: Just one base apart from a much larger clone, this may be a read error. This sequence joins TRBV5-1 and TRBJ2-5; 13 nucleotides align to TRBD2. CDR3 length: 18 amino acids. Germline V gene sequence: CDR1 SGHRS, CDR2 YFSETQ. CDR3 sequence (DNA): TGCGCCGGCAGCTTAGGACTAGCGGGAGAGTGGGCAACAGAGACCCAGTACTTC. Translating gives CAGSLGLAGEWATETQYF.

This clonotype was seen many times. The chain combines TRBV7-9 with TRBJ2-3; D may correspond to TRBD1 or TRBD2 (6 bases each). The germline CDR1 and CDR2 sequences are SEHNR and FQNEAQ (reference sequence). V lost 2 bases to trimming and J lost 5 bases, with 20 bases between them. The CDR3 contains 17 residues. CDR3 amino acids: CASSLPRGVGAQDTQYF. CDR3 coding DNA: TGTGCCAGCAGCTTACCTAGGGGGGTAGGGGCTCAAGATACGCAGTATTTT.

This clonotype has ten or more counts. The chain couples TRBV6-1 to TRBJ2-3; D is ambiguous. V dropped 1 base and J dropped 2 bases, with 13 bases sitting between them. The CDR3 runs to 16 residues. Germline CDR1 and CDR2: MNHNS and SASEGT. The CDR3 loop is CASSEGTIASTDTQYF. CDR3 nucleotides: TGTGCCAGCAGTGAAGGTACCATAGCTTCCACAGATACGCAGTATTTT.

The chain combines TRBV4-1 with TRBJ1-5; a weak D match, TRBD1 (5 bases). This CDR3 contains 15 residues. The germline CDR1 and CDR2 sequences are MGHRA and YSYEKL. V lost 1 base to trimming and J lost 9 bases, with 16 bases between them. The chain's CDR3 is CASSQGGGGSRPQHF. The DNA of the CDR3 is TGCGCCAGCAGCCAAGGGGGGGGAGGATCTCGGCCCCAGCATTTT.

This clonotype has at least ten counts. For the CDR3, the DNA is TGTGCCAGCAGCCCCGAGGAGAGCTCCTATAATTCACCCCTCCACTTT. As protein: CASSPEESSYNSPLHF. The chain joins TRBV7-6 to TRBJ1-6, with D hard to call. Per the germline V gene, CDR1 is SGHVS and CDR2 is FNYEAQ. The CDR3 is made up of 16 amino acids. The ends were cut back, 5 bases at V and 0 bases at J, with 11 bases in the middle.

This clonotype has at least ten counts. This chain links TRBV7-9 with TRBJ1-1, with a possible D match to TRBD1 (6 bases). V was pared by 5 bases and J by 1 base, with 8 bases between. This CDR3 region has 13 residues. CDR1 and CDR2 (germline): SEHNR, FQNEAQ (reference sequence). The CDR3 DNA reads TGTGCCAGCAGCGGGGGGCCGAACACTGAAGCTTTCTTT. Protein product: CASSGGPNTEAFF.